This T cell receptor (beta chain) was retrieved from a study of cytomegalovirus exposure and HLA in healthy donors. Donors showed nominal health when sampled, although they likely had unrecorded immune exposures. The CDR3 totals 15 residues. From germline, CDR1 is MNHEY and CDR2 SMNVEV (reference sequence). The V and J ends lost 5 bases and 1 base, in that order; junction bases with no gene match: 5. The PCR made use of 60 Vbeta and 13 Jbeta primers. Using immunoSEQ multiplex PCR, the repertoire was profiled, and TCRdb retains in-frame clones only, with some absent. This sample's table has some 120,000 clones. As for this clone: Its antigen is unknown.

General study results and limits: DRB1 showed the most TCR associations and HLA-C the fewest in a later analysis, as rates varied by HLA locus. Productive rates of about 90% or about 30% were seen for most TCR beta V segments in an earlier analysis.

The chain is built from TRBV27 and TRBJ1-5, with TRBD1 matching over 7 bases. The receptor's source is a man aged 25 to 40 in good health and CMV-seronegative. Sequenced input: PBMCs. DNA for the CDR3: TGTGCCAGCAGTGAGGGGGCGCGGAGCAATCAGCCCCAGCATTTT. It codes for CASSEGARSNQPQHF.